This T cell receptor beta chain emerged from a study of T cell responses to AZD1222 COVID-19 vaccine. This CDR3 region has 17 residues. V trimming: 0 bases; J trimming: 6 bases; junction bases outside the gene matches: 8. Per the germline V gene, CDR1 is SGHRS and CDR2 is YFSETQ. The protocol was immunoSEQ multiplex PCR, while the TCRdb copy is restricted to in-frame clones and leaves out a portion. The sample consists of 250,000 to 300,000 clones, 90% to 95% of them appearing once. V usage is TRBV5-1 and J usage is TRBJ2-1; TRBD2 matches 11 bases. Specimen: peripheral blood, collected 28 days after the second AZD1222 dose. This receptor was obtained from an adult who received the AZD1222 COVID-19 vaccine. The chain's CDR3 is CASSLGLAGGPPNEQFF. The CDR3 DNA reads TGCGCCAGCAGCTTGGGGTTAGCGGGGGGGCCCCCCAATGAGCAGTTCTTC.